This T cell receptor (beta chain) was obtained from a study of blood T cell repertoires in COVID-19 (dated by TCRdb to 2018 to 2020). In terms of the full investigation: Collaborator samples came from the United States, Italy and Spain and covered acute and convalescent phases of COVID-19. The samples were drawn from the first 160 participants of the ongoing ImmuneRACE study and from 1,254 subjects provided by 6 global collaborators. HLA class I and class II types, where available, came from metadata supplied by the sample provider rather than from assay-based typing. The repertoires were made available in a free public database intended to serve as a resource for research on the immune response to SARS-CoV-2. Subjects who had been exposed to COVID-19, were actively infected with it, or had recovered from it provided the deeply sampled blood TCRbeta repertoires that made up the dataset. The material from the prospective study consisted of cDNA or gDNA derived from T cells, B-cell-depleted T cells, or PBMCs. Sample metadata almost always included a de-identified subject ID, COVID-19 status, age in years and sex. The full study reports these points: The quantity of clinical and demographic metadata differed by source and by participant and was supplied without curation.

One collaborating source in Seattle enrolled patients during active infection and followed them longitudinally through the course of disease. Whole blood was collected in K2EDTA tubes by collaborating institutions according to the institutions' own protocols. Collaborator samples were shipped for TCRbeta analysis as frozen whole blood, isolated PBMCs, or DNA extracted from either sample type. V is cut back by 6 bases and J by 2 bases, with 1 base in the junction unmatched. CDR1 and CDR2 (SNHLY, FYNNEI) derive from the germline V gene. Including cysteine and phenylalanine, the CDR3 has 12 amino acids. The read is trimmed to its CDR3 DNA, 36 bases read in frame from base 1. As for this clone: It has no known antigen specificity. No base quality values were provided; no much bigger clone lies one nucleotide off.

TCRbeta CDR3 regions were amplified from genomic DNA using the immunoSEQ Assay, a bias-controlled multiplex PCR. Processing in the source paper ran as follows. Nucleated cell counts per sample were estimated from amplification of reference gene primers within the assay. To quantify the absolute abundance of each unique TCRbeta CDR3 rearrangement, sequence reads were collapsed and filtered. For each sample, productive Simpson clonality was calculated as the square root of Simpson's diversity index over productive rearrangements. The source is immuneACCESS, and TCRdb retained only in-frame sequences with V and J called. Part of the clones is not carried over; for the studies checked, unresolved V genes explain less than half of this, and the remainder is unexplained. V and J calls and clone size are as listed in that table; D and trimming were resolved from the DNA. The sample contains some 240,000 clones, 75% to 90% of them found a single time. Roughly 10% of the sample is taken by the ten largest.

Material for sequencing was peripheral blood. This sequence uses TRBV2 and TRBJ2-7; 7 central nucleotides agree with TRBD1. This receptor was identified in a woman aged 65 to 85 with COVID-19, enrolled during active disease. The DNA sequence reads TGTGCCAGCAGGCAGGGGGCCTACGAGCAGTACTTC. Its translation is CASRQGAYEQYF. With all but the CDR3 taken from the reference TRBV2 and TRBJ2-7 genes, the full variable domain is: EPEVTQTPSHQVTQMGQEVILRCVPISNHLYFYWYRQILGQKVEFLVSFYNNEISEKSEIFDDQFSVERPDGSNFTLKIRSTKLEDSAMYFCASRQGAYEQYFGPGTRLTVT.